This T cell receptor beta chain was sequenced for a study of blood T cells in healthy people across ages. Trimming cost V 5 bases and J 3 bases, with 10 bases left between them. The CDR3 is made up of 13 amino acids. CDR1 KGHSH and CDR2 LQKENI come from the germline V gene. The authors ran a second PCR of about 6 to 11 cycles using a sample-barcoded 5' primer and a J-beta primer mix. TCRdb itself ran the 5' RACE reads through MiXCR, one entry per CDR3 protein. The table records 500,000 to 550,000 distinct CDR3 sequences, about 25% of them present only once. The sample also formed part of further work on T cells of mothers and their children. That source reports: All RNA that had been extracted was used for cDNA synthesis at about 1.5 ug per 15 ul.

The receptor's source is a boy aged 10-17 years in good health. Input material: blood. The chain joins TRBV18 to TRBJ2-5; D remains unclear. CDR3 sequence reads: CASSASQEETQYF. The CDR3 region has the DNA TGTGCCAGCTCAGCCTCTCAAGAAGAGACCCAGTACTTC.